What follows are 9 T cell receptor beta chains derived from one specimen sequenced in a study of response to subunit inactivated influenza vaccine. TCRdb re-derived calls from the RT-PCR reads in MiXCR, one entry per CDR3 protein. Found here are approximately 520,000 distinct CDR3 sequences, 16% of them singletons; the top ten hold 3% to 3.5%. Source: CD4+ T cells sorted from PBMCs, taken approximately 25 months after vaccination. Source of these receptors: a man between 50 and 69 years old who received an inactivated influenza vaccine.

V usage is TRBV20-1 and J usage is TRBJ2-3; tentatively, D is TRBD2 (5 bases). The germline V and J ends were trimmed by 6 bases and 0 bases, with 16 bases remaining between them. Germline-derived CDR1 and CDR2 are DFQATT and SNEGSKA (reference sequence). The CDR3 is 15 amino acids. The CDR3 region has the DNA TGCAGTGCCTCTTCAGCGGCGCGTAGCACAGATACGCAGTATTTT. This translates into CSASSAARSTDTQYF.

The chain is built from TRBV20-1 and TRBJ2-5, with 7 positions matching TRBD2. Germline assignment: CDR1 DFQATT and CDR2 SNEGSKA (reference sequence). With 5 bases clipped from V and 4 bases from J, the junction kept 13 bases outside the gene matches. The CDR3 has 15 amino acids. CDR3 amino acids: CSAGGDVIGGETQYF. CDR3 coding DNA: TGCAGTGCTGGGGGGGATGTTATCGGGGGAGAGACCCAGTACTTC.

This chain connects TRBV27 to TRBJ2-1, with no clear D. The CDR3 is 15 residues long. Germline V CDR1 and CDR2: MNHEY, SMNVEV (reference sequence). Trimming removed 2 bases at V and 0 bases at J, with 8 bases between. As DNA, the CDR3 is TGTGCCAGCAGTTTAGAGCAGGCCTCCTACAATGAGCAGTTCTTC. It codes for CASSLEQASYNEQFF.

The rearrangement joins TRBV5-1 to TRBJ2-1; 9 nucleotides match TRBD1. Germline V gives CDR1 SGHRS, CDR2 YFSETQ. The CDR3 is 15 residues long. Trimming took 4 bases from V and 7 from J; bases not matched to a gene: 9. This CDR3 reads CASSPVQGAGNEQFF. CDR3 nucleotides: TGCGCCAGCAGCCCCGTACAGGGGGCAGGAAATGAGCAGTTCTTC. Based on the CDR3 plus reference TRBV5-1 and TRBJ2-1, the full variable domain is KAGVTQTPRYLIKTRGQQVTLSCSPISGHRSVSWYQQTPGQGLQFLFEYFSETQRNKGNFPGRFSGRQFSNSRSEMNVSTLELGDSALYLCASSPVQGAGNEQFFGPGTRLTVL.

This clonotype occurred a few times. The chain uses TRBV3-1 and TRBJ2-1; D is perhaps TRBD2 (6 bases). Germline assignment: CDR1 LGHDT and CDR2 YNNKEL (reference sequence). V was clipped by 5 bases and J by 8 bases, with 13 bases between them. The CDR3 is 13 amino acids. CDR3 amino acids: CASSAGGVHEQFF. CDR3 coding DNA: TGTGCCAGCAGCGCAGGAGGGGTCCATGAGCAGTTCTTC.

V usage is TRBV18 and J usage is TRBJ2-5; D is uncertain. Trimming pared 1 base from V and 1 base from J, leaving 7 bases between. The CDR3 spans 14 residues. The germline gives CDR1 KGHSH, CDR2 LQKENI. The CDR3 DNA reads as TGTGCCAGCTCACCACGCCAGACCCAAGAGACCCAGTACTTC. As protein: CASSPRQTQETQYF.

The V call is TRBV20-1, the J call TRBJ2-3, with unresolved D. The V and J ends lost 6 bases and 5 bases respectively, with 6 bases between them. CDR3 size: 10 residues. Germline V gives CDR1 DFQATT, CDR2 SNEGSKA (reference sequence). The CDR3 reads CSAVKDTQYF. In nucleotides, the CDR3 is TGCAGTGCCGTGAAAGATACGCAGTATTTT.

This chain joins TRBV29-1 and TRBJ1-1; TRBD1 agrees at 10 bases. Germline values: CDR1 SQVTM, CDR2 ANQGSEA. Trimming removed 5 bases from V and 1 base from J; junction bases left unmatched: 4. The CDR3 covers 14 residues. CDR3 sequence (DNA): TGCAGCGTTAAGGGACAGGGGACGAACACTGAAGCTTTCTTT. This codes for CSVKGQGTNTEAFF.

CDR3 coding DNA: TGTGCCAGCAGTCGGACTAGCGGGAGGGCTGGCGCCGGGGAGCTGTTTTTT. It codes for CASSRTSGRAGAGELFF. J is TRBJ2-2 and V is TRBV2; 15 bases are shared with TRBD2. This CDR3 spans 17 amino acids. V dropped 5 bases and J dropped 6; count of bases not matched to a gene: 7. Germline CDR1 and CDR2: SNHLY and FYNNEI.